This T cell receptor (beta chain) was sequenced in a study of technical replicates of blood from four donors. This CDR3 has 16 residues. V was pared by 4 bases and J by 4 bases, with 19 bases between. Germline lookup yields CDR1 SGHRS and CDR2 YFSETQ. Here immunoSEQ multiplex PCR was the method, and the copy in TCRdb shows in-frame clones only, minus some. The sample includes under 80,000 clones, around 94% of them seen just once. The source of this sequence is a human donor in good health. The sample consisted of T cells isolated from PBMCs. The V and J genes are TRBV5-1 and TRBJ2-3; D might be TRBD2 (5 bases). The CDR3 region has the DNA TGCGCCAGCAGCGTCCCTAGCCACCGAGACTCAGATACGCAGTATTTT. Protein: CASSVPSHRDSDTQYF.